This TCR beta chain was identified during a study of preoperative IRX-2 immunotherapy in early breast cancer. V lost 0 bases and J lost 5, with 10 bases in between. CDR1 is MNHEY and CDR2 is SVGAGI in the germline V gene. CDR3 length: 14 amino acids. Treatment specified: preoperative locoregional IRX-2 cytokine immunotherapy. Patients received preoperative, locoregional IRX-2 cytokine immunotherapy in a phase Ib study. Some clones are missing from TCRdb's copy, which holds only in-frame ones; the method was immunoSEQ multiplex PCR. The table lists 24,000 or so clones, around nine tenths of them singletons, with around 28% in the top ten.

The rearrangement links TRBV6-5 to TRBJ2-5; perhaps TRBD2 as D (5 bases). The specimen comprised tumor tissue, sampled after IRX-2 immunotherapy. The receptor comes from a human donor with breast cancer. CDR3 sequence reads: CASSYSSSGETQYF. The DNA for the CDR3 is TGTGCCAGCAGTTACTCTTCCAGCGGTGAGACCCAGTACTTC.